This TCR beta chain was sequenced during a study of tumor-infiltrating lymphocytes in glioblastoma multiforme. Overall study results and limits: T cells were not sorted into functional subsets.

This clonotype was seen only once. Its specificity is not known. Trimming removed 6 bases at V and 0 bases at J, with 21 bases between. This CDR3 spans 18 amino acids. Per the germline V gene, CDR1 is MNHNY and CDR2 is SVGAGI (reference sequence). TCRB libraries came from RNA via three nested multiplex PCR rounds. TCRB-specific cDNA synthesis used 0.4 to 0.65 ug of total RNA. These TCRB libraries lack any described unique molecular identifiers. TCRdb reprocessed the multiplex PCR reads with MiXCR, giving one entry per CDR3 protein. The profile shows about 15,000 distinct CDR3 sequences, over 65% of them singletons.

The source is a male donor with glioblastoma. This chain uses TRBV6-6 with TRBJ1-5; D remains ambiguous. Sample: brain tumor tissue. CDR3 in DNA: TGTGCCAGCAGACCCTACTTGGACGCATCCGATAGCAATCAGCCCCAGCATTTT. Translation gives CASRPYLDASDSNQPQHF.